A selection of T cell receptor beta chains follows, all from one sample in a study of PD-L1 blockade in urothelial cancer. The protocol was immunoSEQ multiplex PCR, while the TCRdb copy is restricted to in-frame clones and leaves out a portion. Among about 43,000 clones listed, 88% were seen once. The specimen was PBMCs, collected around atezolizumab (anti-PD-L1) treatment. The receptor set was obtained from a woman in her sixties with urothelial cancer. The CDR3 runs from the conserved cysteine through the conserved F or W. Fields, in order: clone size, D gene, J gene, V gene, CDR3 protein, CDR3 DNA. The D gene is left open where the match is weak. For some rows the clone size is stated as once, few or many, or as a class when expanded; others skip it.

clone_size: -; d_call: TRBD1; j_call: TRBJ2-4; v_call: TRBV4-2; cdr3_aa: CASSQVGRNRGPGAKNIQYF; cdr3_nt: TGTGCCAGCAGCCAAGTCGGTAGGAATAGGGGGCCAGGGGCCAAAAACATTCAGTACTTC
clone_size: once; d_call: -; j_call: TRBJ1-5; v_call: TRBV7-3; cdr3_aa: CASSLTGGDSNQPQHF; cdr3_nt: TGTGCCAGCAGCTTAACAGGGGGGGATAGCAATCAGCCCCAGCATTTT
clone_size: once; d_call: -; j_call: TRBJ2-5; v_call: TRBV5-1; cdr3_aa: CASSRPGETQYF; cdr3_nt: TGCGCCAGCAGCCGACCAGGGGAGACCCAGTACTTC
clone_size: -; d_call: -; j_call: TRBJ1-1; v_call: TRBV7-3; cdr3_aa: CASSAGVESEAFF; cdr3_nt: TGTGCCAGCAGCGCGGGGGTCGAATCTGAAGCTTTCTTT
clone_size: -; d_call: -; j_call: TRBJ2-3; v_call: TRBV6-1; cdr3_aa: CASSGGPVGTQYF; cdr3_nt: TGTGCCAGCAGTGGGGGGCCAGTTGGTACGCAGTATTTT
clone_size: -; d_call: TRBD1; j_call: TRBJ1-2; v_call: TRBV15; cdr3_aa: CATSRERQGERGYTF; cdr3_nt: TGTGCCACCAGCAGAGAGAGACAGGGGGAGAGGGGCTACACCTTC
clone_size: -; d_call: -; j_call: TRBJ1-5; v_call: TRBV2; cdr3_aa: CASSEWRGQPQHF; cdr3_nt: TGTGCCAGCAGTGAATGGAGGGGTCAGCCCCAGCATTTT
clone_size: -; d_call: TRBD1; j_call: TRBJ1-1; v_call: TRBV9; cdr3_aa: CASSGTGADTEAFF; cdr3_nt: TGTGCCAGCAGCGGAACAGGGGCGGACACTGAAGCTTTCTTT
clone_size: -; d_call: TRBD1; j_call: TRBJ1-5; v_call: TRBV19; cdr3_aa: CASAKLDRGNGNQPQHF; cdr3_nt: TGTGCCAGTGCCAAACTGGACAGGGGAAACGGCAATCAGCCCCAGCATTTT
clone_size: -; d_call: -; j_call: TRBJ1-3; v_call: TRBV9; cdr3_aa: CASSSGVPGNTIYF; cdr3_nt: TGTGCCAGCAGCAGCGGGGTTCCTGGAAACACCATATATTTT
clone_size: -; d_call: -; j_call: TRBJ1-5; v_call: TRBV19; cdr3_aa: CASSVVRAGDRSESGQPQHF; cdr3_nt: TGTGCCAGTAGTGTTGTGAGGGCAGGGGATCGGTCTGAGTCGGGTCAGCCCCAGCATTTT
clone_size: -; d_call: -; j_call: TRBJ2-7; v_call: TRBV6-1; cdr3_aa: CAISRESSYEQYF; cdr3_nt: TGTGCCATCTCCCGGGAGTCCTCCTACGAGCAGTACTTC
clone_size: -; d_call: TRBD2; j_call: TRBJ2-7; v_call: TRBV4-3; cdr3_aa: CASSQTQLALYEQYF; cdr3_nt: TGCGCCAGCAGCCAAACTCAACTAGCGCTTTACGAGCAGTACTTC
clone_size: -; d_call: -; j_call: TRBJ2-5; v_call: TRBV21-1; cdr3_aa: CASSALGEKQETQYF; cdr3_nt: TGTGCCAGCAGCGCCCTTGGGGAGAAACAAGAGACCCAGTACTTC
clone_size: -; d_call: -; j_call: TRBJ2-3; v_call: TRBV14; cdr3_aa: CASSQLGTSTDTQYF; cdr3_nt: TGTGCCAGCAGCCAGCTCGGGACTAGCACAGATACGCAGTATTTT
clone_size: once; d_call: -; j_call: TRBJ2-2; v_call: TRBV6-5; cdr3_aa: CASSFQTLTTGELFF; cdr3_nt: TGTGCCAGCAGTTTCCAGACTCTGACCACCGGGGAGCTGTTTTTT
clone_size: -; d_call: TRBD2; j_call: TRBJ2-3; v_call: TRBV28; cdr3_aa: CASTGTSGLSTDTQYF; cdr3_nt: TGTGCCAGCACCGGGACTAGCGGTCTGAGCACAGATACGCAGTATTTT
clone_size: -; d_call: -; j_call: TRBJ2-5; v_call: TRBV5-1; cdr3_aa: CASSLEGQETQYF; cdr3_nt: TGCGCCAGCAGCTTGGAGGGGCAAGAGACCCAGTACTTC
clone_size: -; d_call: TRBD1; j_call: TRBJ2-5; v_call: TRBV7-6; cdr3_aa: CASSAWDSQETQYF; cdr3_nt: TGTGCCAGCAGCGCATGGGACAGCCAAGAGACCCAGTACTTC
clone_size: once; d_call: -; j_call: TRBJ2-1; v_call: TRBV5-5; cdr3_aa: CASSALTGYNEQFF; cdr3_nt: TGTGCCAGCAGCGCATTGACAGGATACAATGAGCAGTTCTTC
clone_size: -; d_call: -; j_call: TRBJ2-3; v_call: TRBV7-9; cdr3_aa: CASSLDRTFRADTQYF; cdr3_nt: TGTGCCAGCAGCTTAGATAGGACTTTCCGCGCAGATACGCAGTATTTT
clone_size: -; d_call: TRBD1; j_call: TRBJ2-1; v_call: TRBV6-4; cdr3_aa: CASSRDSGSYNEQFF; cdr3_nt: TGTGCCAGCAGCCGGGACAGCGGCTCCTACAATGAGCAGTTCTTC
clone_size: -; d_call: -; j_call: TRBJ2-3; v_call: TRBV5-5; cdr3_aa: CASSLLLTSTDTQYF; cdr3_nt: TGTGCCAGCAGCTTGTTGCTAACTAGCACAGATACGCAGTATTTT
clone_size: -; d_call: TRBD2; j_call: TRBJ2-1; v_call: TRBV7-8; cdr3_aa: CASSYGTSGFNEQFF; cdr3_nt: TGTGCCAGCAGCTACGGGACTAGCGGTTTTAATGAGCAGTTCTTC
clone_size: -; d_call: -; j_call: TRBJ2-7; v_call: TRBV6-6; cdr3_aa: CASSYSSGHPPYEQYF; cdr3_nt: TGTGCCAGCAGTTACTCGAGTGGACACCCCCCCTACGAGCAGTACTTC
clone_size: -; d_call: TRBD1; j_call: TRBJ2-1; v_call: TRBV6-6; cdr3_aa: CASSYPHRQGVEQFF; cdr3_nt: TGTGCCAGCAGTTACCCCCACCGACAGGGAGTTGAGCAGTTCTTC
clone_size: -; d_call: -; j_call: TRBJ1-4; v_call: TRBV2; cdr3_aa: CASSSDLGNEKLFF; cdr3_nt: TGTGCCAGCAGCTCGGACTTAGGAAATGAAAAACTGTTTTTT
clone_size: -; d_call: -; j_call: TRBJ2-7; v_call: TRBV2; cdr3_aa: CASSEAAVTGPYF; cdr3_nt: TGTGCCAGCAGTGAAGCGGCCGTAACAGGACCATACTTC
clone_size: -; d_call: TRBD2; j_call: TRBJ2-5; v_call: TRBV4-3; cdr3_aa: CASSLTIAGGSETQYF; cdr3_nt: TGCGCCAGCAGCCTAACCATAGCGGGGGGGAGCGAGACCCAGTACTTC
clone_size: -; d_call: -; j_call: TRBJ2-2; v_call: TRBV4-2; cdr3_aa: CASSQEKSLGPGELFF; cdr3_nt: TGTGCCAGCAGCCAAGAAAAGAGTTTGGGGCCCGGGGAGCTGTTTTTT
clone_size: -; d_call: TRBD2; j_call: TRBJ2-2; v_call: TRBV19; cdr3_aa: CASSIRITRGANTGELFF; cdr3_nt: TGTGCCAGTAGTATACGAATCACTCGGGGGGCGAACACCGGGGAGCTGTTTTTT
clone_size: -; d_call: -; j_call: TRBJ1-2; v_call: TRBV29-1; cdr3_aa: CSVEKGGARGGYTF; cdr3_nt: TGCAGCGTTGAAAAGGGGGGGGCGCGGGGTGGCTACACCTTC
clone_size: -; d_call: -; j_call: TRBJ1-2; v_call: TRBV28; cdr3_aa: CASSLQINYGYTF; cdr3_nt: TGTGCCAGCAGTTTACAGATTAACTATGGCTACACCTTC
clone_size: -; d_call: -; j_call: TRBJ1-4; v_call: TRBV19; cdr3_aa: CASSIAPGGRGEKLFF; cdr3_nt: TGTGCCAGTAGTATAGCCCCGGGGGGGCGAGGTGAAAAACTGTTTTTT
clone_size: -; d_call: -; j_call: TRBJ1-6; v_call: TRBV4-3; cdr3_aa: CASSLAWPPYNSPLHF; cdr3_nt: TGCGCCAGCAGCCTAGCGTGGCCCCCTTATAATTCACCCCTCCACTTT
clone_size: -; d_call: -; j_call: TRBJ1-4; v_call: TRBV9; cdr3_aa: CASSPGAGRGEKLFF; cdr3_nt: TGTGCCAGCAGCCCCGGGGCGGGACGGGGTGAAAAACTGTTTTTT
clone_size: -; d_call: TRBD1; j_call: TRBJ1-1; v_call: TRBV5-1; cdr3_aa: CASSLQDRGHTEAFF; cdr3_nt: TGCGCCAGCAGCTTACAGGACAGGGGTCACACTGAAGCTTTCTTT
clone_size: -; d_call: TRBD1; j_call: TRBJ2-7; v_call: TRBV19; cdr3_aa: CASSRGTDSYEQYF; cdr3_nt: TGTGCCAGTAGTAGGGGGACAGACTCCTACGAGCAGTACTTC
clone_size: once; d_call: -; j_call: TRBJ1-1; v_call: TRBV25-1; cdr3_aa: CASSTGQNTEAFF; cdr3_nt: TGTGCCAGCAGTACGGGACAGAACACTGAAGCTTTCTTT
clone_size: -; d_call: -; j_call: TRBJ2-7; v_call: TRBV29-1; cdr3_aa: CSVQPTGTYEQYF; cdr3_nt: TGCAGCGTTCAACCGACAGGAACCTACGAGCAGTACTTC
clone_size: once; d_call: -; j_call: TRBJ2-7; v_call: TRBV7-2; cdr3_aa: CASSLGRGYYEQYF; cdr3_nt: TGTGCCAGCAGCTTAGGTAGAGGGTACTACGAGCAGTACTTC
clone_size: -; d_call: -; j_call: TRBJ2-7; v_call: TRBV11-2; cdr3_aa: CASSLTTPFYEQYF; cdr3_nt: TGTGCCAGCAGCTTGACGACACCTTTTTACGAGCAGTACTTC
clone_size: few; d_call: -; j_call: TRBJ2-1; v_call: TRBV29-1; cdr3_aa: CSVEDLGSPYNEQFF; cdr3_nt: TGCAGCGTTGAAGATCTTGGCTCTCCGTACAATGAGCAGTTCTTC
clone_size: once; d_call: -; j_call: TRBJ1-5; v_call: TRBV4-2; cdr3_aa: CASSQDFGQPQHF; cdr3_nt: TGTGCCAGCAGCCAAGATTTCGGTCAGCCCCAGCATTTT
clone_size: -; d_call: TRBD1; j_call: TRBJ1-1; v_call: TRBV5-5; cdr3_aa: CASSLTTGYMNTEAFF; cdr3_nt: TGTGCCAGCAGCTTGACGACAGGGTACATGAACACTGAAGCTTTCTTT
clone_size: -; d_call: TRBD1; j_call: TRBJ1-2; v_call: TRBV29-1; cdr3_aa: CSVGHMTGGYGYTF; cdr3_nt: TGCAGCGTTGGACATATGACAGGGGGCTATGGCTACACCTTC
clone_size: -; d_call: TRBD2; j_call: TRBJ2-7; v_call: TRBV18; cdr3_aa: CASSPIAGGPYEQYF; cdr3_nt: TGTGCCAGCTCACCCATAGCGGGGGGCCCCTACGAGCAGTACTTC
clone_size: -; d_call: -; j_call: TRBJ1-1; v_call: TRBV15; cdr3_aa: CATSSSGGTEAFF; cdr3_nt: TGTGCCACCAGCAGCTCGGGGGGCACTGAAGCTTTCTTT
clone_size: -; d_call: -; j_call: TRBJ2-1; v_call: TRBV27; cdr3_aa: CASKVNGVNEQFF; cdr3_nt: TGTGCCAGCAAGGTGAACGGGGTCAATGAGCAGTTCTTC
clone_size: -; d_call: -; j_call: TRBJ2-1; v_call: TRBV25-1; cdr3_aa: CASSGLSTINYNEQFF; cdr3_nt: TGTGCCAGCAGTGGCCTATCGACTATCAACTACAATGAGCAGTTCTTC
clone_size: once; d_call: -; j_call: TRBJ2-5; v_call: TRBV7-3; cdr3_aa: CASSPNRALPETQYF; cdr3_nt: TGTGCCAGCAGCCCAAACAGGGCCCTCCCAGAGACCCAGTACTTC
clone_size: once; d_call: -; j_call: TRBJ2-7; v_call: TRBV10-3; cdr3_aa: CAISLSEAYEQYF; cdr3_nt: TGTGCCATCAGTCTGTCAGAAGCCTACGAGCAGTACTTC